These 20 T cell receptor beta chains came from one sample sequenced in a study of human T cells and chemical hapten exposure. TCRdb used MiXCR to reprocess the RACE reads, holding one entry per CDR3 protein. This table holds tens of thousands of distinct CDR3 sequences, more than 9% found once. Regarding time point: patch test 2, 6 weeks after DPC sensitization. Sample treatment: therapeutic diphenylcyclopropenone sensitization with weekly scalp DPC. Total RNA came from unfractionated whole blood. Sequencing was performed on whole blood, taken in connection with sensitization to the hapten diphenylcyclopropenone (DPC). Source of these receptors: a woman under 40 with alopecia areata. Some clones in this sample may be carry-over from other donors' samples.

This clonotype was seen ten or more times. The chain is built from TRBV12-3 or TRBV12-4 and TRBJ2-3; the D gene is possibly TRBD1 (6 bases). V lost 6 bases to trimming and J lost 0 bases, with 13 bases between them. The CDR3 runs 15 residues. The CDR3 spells CASRRQALSTDTQYF. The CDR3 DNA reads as TGTGCCAGCAGACGACAGGCGTTGAGCACAGATACGCAGTATTTT.

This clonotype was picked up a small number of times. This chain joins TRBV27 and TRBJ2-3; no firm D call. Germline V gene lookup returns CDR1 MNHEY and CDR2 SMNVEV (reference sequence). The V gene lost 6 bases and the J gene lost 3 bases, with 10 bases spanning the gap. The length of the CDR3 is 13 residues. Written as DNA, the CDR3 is TGTGCCAGCAGAGGATACCTAACAGATACGCAGTATTTT. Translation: CASRGYLTDTQYF.

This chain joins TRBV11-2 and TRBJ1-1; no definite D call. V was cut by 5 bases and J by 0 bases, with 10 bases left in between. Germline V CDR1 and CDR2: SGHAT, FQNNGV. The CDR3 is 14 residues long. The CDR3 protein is CASSQRLLNTEAFF. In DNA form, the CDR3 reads TGTGCCAGCAGCCAAAGACTGCTGAACACTGAAGCTTTCTTT.

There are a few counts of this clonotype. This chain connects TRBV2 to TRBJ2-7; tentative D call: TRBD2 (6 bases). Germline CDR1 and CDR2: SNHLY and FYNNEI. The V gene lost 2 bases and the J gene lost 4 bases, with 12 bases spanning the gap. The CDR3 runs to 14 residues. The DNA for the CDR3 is TGTGCCAGCAGTGAAACGAGGGACTTGTACGAGCAGTACTTC. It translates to CASSETRDLYEQYF.

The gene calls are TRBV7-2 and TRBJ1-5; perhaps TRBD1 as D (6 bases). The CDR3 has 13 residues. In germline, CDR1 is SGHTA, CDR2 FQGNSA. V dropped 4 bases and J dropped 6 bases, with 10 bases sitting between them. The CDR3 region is CASSSDSIQPQHF. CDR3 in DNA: TGTGCCAGCAGCTCGGACAGTATTCAGCCCCAGCATTTT.

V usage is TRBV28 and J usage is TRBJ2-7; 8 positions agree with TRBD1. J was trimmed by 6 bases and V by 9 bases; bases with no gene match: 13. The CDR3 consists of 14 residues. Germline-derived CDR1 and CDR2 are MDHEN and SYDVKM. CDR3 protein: CARYVRQGRGEQYF. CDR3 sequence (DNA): TGTGCCAGATACGTCCGACAGGGGCGCGGCGAGCAGTACTTC.

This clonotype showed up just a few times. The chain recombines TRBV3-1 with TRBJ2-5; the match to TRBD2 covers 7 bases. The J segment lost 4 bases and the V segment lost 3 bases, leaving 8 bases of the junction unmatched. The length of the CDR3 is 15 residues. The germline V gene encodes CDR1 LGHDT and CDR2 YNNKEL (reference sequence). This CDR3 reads CASSQALAVPETQYF. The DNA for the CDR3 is TGTGCCAGCAGCCAGGCCCTAGCGGTACCAGAGACCCAGTACTTC.

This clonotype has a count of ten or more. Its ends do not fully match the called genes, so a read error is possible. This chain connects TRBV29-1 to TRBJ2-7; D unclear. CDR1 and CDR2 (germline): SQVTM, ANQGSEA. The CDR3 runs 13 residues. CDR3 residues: CSVAPTQSSEQYF. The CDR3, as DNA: TGCAGCGTCGCACCGACCCAGTCCTCCGAGCAGTACTTC.

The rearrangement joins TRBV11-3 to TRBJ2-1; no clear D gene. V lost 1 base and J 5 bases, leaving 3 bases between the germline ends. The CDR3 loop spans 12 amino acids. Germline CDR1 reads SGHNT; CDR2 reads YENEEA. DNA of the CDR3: TGTGCCAGCAGCTTAGCACACAATGAGCAGTTCTTC. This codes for CASSLAHNEQFF.

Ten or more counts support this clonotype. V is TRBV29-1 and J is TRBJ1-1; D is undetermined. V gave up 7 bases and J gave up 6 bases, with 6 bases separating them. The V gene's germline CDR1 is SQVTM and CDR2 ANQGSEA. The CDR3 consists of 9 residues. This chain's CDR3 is CSALPEAFF. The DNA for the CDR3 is TGCAGCGCCCTCCCTGAAGCTTTCTTT.

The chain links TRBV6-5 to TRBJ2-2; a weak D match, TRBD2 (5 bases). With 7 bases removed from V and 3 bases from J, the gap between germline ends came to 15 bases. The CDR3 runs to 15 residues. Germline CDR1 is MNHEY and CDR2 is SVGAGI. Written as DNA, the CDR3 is TGTGCCAGCAACAAGGGCTGGGGAGACACCGGGGAGCTGTTTTTT. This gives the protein CASNKGWGDTGELFF.

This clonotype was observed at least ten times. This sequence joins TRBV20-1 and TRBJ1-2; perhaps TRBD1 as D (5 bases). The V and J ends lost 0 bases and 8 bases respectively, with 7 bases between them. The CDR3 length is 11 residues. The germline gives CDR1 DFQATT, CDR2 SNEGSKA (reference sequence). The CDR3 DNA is TGCAGTGCTAGAGACCAGGGAGGCTACACCTTC. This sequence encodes CSARDQGGYTF.

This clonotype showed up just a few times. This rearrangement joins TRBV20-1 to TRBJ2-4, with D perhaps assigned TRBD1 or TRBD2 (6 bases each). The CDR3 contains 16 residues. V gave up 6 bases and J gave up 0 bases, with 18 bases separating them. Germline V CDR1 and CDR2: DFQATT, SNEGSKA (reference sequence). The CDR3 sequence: CSAPTVGGGAKNIQYF. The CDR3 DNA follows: TGCAGTGCCCCGACCGTAGGGGGAGGAGCCAAAAACATTCAGTACTTC.

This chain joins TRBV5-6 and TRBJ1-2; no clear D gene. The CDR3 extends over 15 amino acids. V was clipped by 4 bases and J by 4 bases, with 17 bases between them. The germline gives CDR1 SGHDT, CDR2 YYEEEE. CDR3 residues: CASSLPLTGSYGYTF. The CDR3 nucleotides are TGTGCCAGCAGCCTACCACTGACGGGATCCTATGGCTACACCTTC.

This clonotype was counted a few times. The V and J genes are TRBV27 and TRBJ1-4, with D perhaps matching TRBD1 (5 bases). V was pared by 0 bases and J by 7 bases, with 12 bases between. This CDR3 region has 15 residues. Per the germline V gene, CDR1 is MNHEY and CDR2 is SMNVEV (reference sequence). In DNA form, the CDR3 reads TGTGCCAGCAGTTTATCGCGGGGCGGTAGTGAAAAACTGTTTTTT. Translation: CASSLSRGGSEKLFF.

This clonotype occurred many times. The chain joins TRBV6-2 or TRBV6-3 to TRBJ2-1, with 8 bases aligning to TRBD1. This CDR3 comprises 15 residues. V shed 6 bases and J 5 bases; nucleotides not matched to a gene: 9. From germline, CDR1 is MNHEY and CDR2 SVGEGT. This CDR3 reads CASSPGTGGNNEQFF. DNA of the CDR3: TGTGCCAGCAGCCCAGGGACAGGAGGAAACAATGAGCAGTTCTTC.

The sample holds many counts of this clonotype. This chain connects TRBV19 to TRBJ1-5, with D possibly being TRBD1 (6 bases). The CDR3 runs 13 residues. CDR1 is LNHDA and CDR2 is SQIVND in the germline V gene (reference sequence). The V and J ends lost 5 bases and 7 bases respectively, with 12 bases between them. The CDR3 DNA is TGTGCCAGTAGTCCGGACAGATCGCAGCCCCAGCATTTT. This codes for CASSPDRSQPQHF.

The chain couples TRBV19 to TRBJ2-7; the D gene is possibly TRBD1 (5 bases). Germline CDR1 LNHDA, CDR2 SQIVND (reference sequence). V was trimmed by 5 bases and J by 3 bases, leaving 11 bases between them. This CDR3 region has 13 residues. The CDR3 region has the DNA TGTGCCAGTAGTTGGCGGCAGGGCTACGAGCAGTACTTC. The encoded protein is CASSWRQGYEQYF.

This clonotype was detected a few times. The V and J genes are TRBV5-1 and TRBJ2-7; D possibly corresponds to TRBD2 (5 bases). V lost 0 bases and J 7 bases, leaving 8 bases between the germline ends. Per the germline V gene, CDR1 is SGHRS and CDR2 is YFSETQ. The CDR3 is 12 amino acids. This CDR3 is CASSLGPGEQYF. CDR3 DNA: TGCGCCAGCAGCTTGGGTCCGGGAGAGCAGTACTTC. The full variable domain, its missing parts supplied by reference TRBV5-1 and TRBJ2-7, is KAGVTQTPRYLIKTRGQQVTLSCSPISGHRSVSWYQQTPGQGLQFLFEYFSETQRNKGNFPGRFSGRQFSNSRSEMNVSTLELGDSALYLCASSLGPGEQYFGPGTRLTVT.

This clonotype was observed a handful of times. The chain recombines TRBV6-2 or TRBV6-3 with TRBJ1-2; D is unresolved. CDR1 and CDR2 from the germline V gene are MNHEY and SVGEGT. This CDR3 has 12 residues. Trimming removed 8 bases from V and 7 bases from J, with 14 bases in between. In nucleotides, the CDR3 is TGTGCCAGCTTAAGCGCCCAGAGTGGCTACACCTTC. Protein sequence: CASLSAQSGYTF.